One and the same sample provided the 16 T cell receptor beta chains below, sequenced in a study of blood T cell repertoires in COVID-19. TCRdb's table, derived via immunoSEQ multiplex PCR, lists solely in-frame clones and lacks some. The table includes about 150,000 clones, over 80% detected once. Input material: PBMCs or T cells enriched from blood (not recorded which). These receptor sequences come from a woman in her 40s who had recovered from COVID-19.

DNA of the CDR3: TGCGCCAGCAGCTCCTCGAGTCGCGAAAAACTGTTTTTT. Translating gives CASSSSSREKLFF. This chain uses TRBV5-1 with TRBJ1-4; D is ambiguous. CDR3 length equals 13 residues. CDR1 is SGHRS and CDR2 is YFSETQ in the germline V gene. V was shortened by 3 bases and J by 8 bases, with 11 bases between the two germline ends.

In this sample, this clone turned up a few times. The chain uses TRBV29-1 and TRBJ1-1; D not resolved. This CDR3 spans 14 amino acids. Deletions cut 0 bases from V and 4 bases from J, with 12 bases between. The germline CDR1 and CDR2 sequences are SQVTM and ANQGSEA. The DNA of the CDR3 is TGCAGCGTTGAAGATCTTGGGCCGGCCACTGAAGCTTTCTTT. It encodes CSVEDLGPATEAFF.

V and J are TRBV18 and TRBJ2-5, with 10 positions matching TRBD2. The CDR3 extends over 16 amino acids. Germline CDR1 is KGHSH and CDR2 is LQKENI. V lost 3 bases and J lost 3; bases outside the gene matches: 7. The chain's CDR3 is CASSPTLAGTEETQYF. CDR3 in DNA: TGTGCCAGCTCACCGACACTAGCGGGGACTGAAGAGACCCAGTACTTC.

The chain employs TRBV4-1 and TRBJ2-2; tentatively, D is TRBD2 (6 bases). Trimming took 5 bases from V and 4 from J, leaving 17 bases between them. The V gene's germline CDR1 is MGHRA and CDR2 YSYEKL. CDR3 length: 16 residues. The chain's CDR3 is CASSFRDSLRTGELFF. The CDR3 DNA reads TGCGCCAGCAGCTTTCGGGACTCCCTACGCACCGGGGAGCTGTTTTTT.

The V and J genes are TRBV7-2 and TRBJ1-3; TRBD1 is a possible D gene (5 bases). Per germline, CDR1 SGHTA and CDR2 FQGNSA. The CDR3 extends over 15 amino acids. V dropped 4 bases and J dropped 2 bases, with 12 bases sitting between them. CDR3 coding DNA: TGTGCCAGCAGCTCACGGGGAGGGGCTGGAAACACCATATATTTT. It yields the protein CASSSRGGAGNTIYF. The entire variable domain, with the rest obtained from reference TRBV7-2 and TRBJ1-3, is as follows: GAGVSQSPSNKVTEKGKDVELRCDPISGHTALYWYRQSLGQGLEFLIYFQGNSAPDKSGLPSDRFSAERTGGSVSTLTIQRTQQEDSAVYLCASSSRGGAGNTIYFGEGSWLTVV.

This chain uses TRBV4-1 with TRBJ1-1; TRBD1 agrees at 7 bases. The CDR3 is 15 amino acids. V dropped 5 bases and J dropped 1; count of bases not matched to a gene: 7. In germline, CDR1 is MGHRA, CDR2 YSYEKL. The CDR3 region is CASSESDRPNTEAFF. As DNA, the CDR3 is TGCGCCAGCAGCGAATCGGACAGGCCGAACACTGAAGCTTTCTTT.

The V call is TRBV19, the J call TRBJ2-5; D may be TRBD2 (7 bases). CDR1 and CDR2 (germline): LNHDA, SQIVND (reference sequence). Trimming removed 6 bases at V and 5 bases at J, with 22 bases between. The CDR3 has 16 residues. CDR3 DNA sequence: TGTGCCAGTAGCCCCCTTCGGTCGGGGGGCTCGGAGACCCAGTACTTC. Its translation is CASSPLRSGGSETQYF. The full variable domain, completed using reference TRBV19 and TRBJ2-5, is DGGITQSPKYLFRKEGQNVTLSCEQNLNHDAMYWYRQDPGQGLRLIYYSQIVNDFQKGDIAEGYSVSREKKESFPLTVTSAQKNPTAFYLCASSPLRSGGSETQYFGPGTRLLVL.

V gene TRBV4-1 combines with J gene TRBJ2-4; 7 nucleotides agree with TRBD1. The V and J ends lost 0 bases and 5 bases, in that order; junction bases with no gene match: 7. From germline, CDR1 is MGHRA and CDR2 YSYEKL. The CDR3 is 16 residues long. CDR3 nucleotides: TGCGCCAGCAGCCAAGACAGGACAGGCATAGAAAACATTCAGTACTTC. It encodes CASSQDRTGIENIQYF.

This sequence joins TRBV5-1 and TRBJ2-3; 12 bases agree with TRBD1. Germline V gene data show CDR1 as SGHRS and CDR2 as YFSETQ. The CDR3 runs to 17 residues. V was clipped by 6 bases and J by 5 bases; unmatched bases: 13. The CDR3 is CASNEAPGQGAIDTQYF. DNA for the CDR3: TGCGCCAGCAACGAAGCTCCGGGACAGGGGGCGATAGATACGCAGTATTTT.

This chain joins TRBV9 and TRBJ2-2; 9 nucleotides align to TRBD2. This CDR3 has 16 amino acids. After removal of 2 bases from V and 3 bases from J, the junction contained 5 bases not matched to a gene. Germline lookup yields CDR1 SGDLS and CDR2 YYNGEE. The CDR3 spells CASSVAAGGDTGELFF. The DNA of the CDR3 is TGTGCCAGCAGCGTGGCAGCGGGGGGAGACACCGGGGAGCTGTTTTTT.

V gene TRBV15 combines with J gene TRBJ1-3; D possibly corresponds to TRBD1 (5 bases). V gave up 0 bases and J gave up 5 bases, with 14 bases separating them. The CDR3 covers 16 residues. The germline gives CDR1 LNHNV, CDR2 YYDKDF (reference sequence). The CDR3 DNA sequence: TGTGCCACCAGCAGAGACAAGGCAGGGATTAGAAACACCATATATTTT. Translated: CATSRDKAGIRNTIYF.

This clone occurred a few times. The chain recombines TRBV11-2 with TRBJ2-1; 7 bases align to TRBD1. The CDR3 consists of 16 residues. After removal of 3 bases from V and 4 bases from J, the junction contained 9 bases not matched to a gene. CDR1 is SGHAT and CDR2 is FQNNGV in the germline V gene. CDR3 sequence reads: CASSLILGGLYNEQFF. CDR3 DNA: TGTGCCAGCAGCTTGATACTAGGGGGCTTGTACAATGAGCAGTTCTTC.

The chain recombines TRBV2 with TRBJ1-2; no definite D call. This CDR3 has 12 amino acids. Germline V gene data show CDR1 as SNHLY and CDR2 as FYNNEI. With 7 bases removed from V and 7 bases from J, the gap between germline ends came to 13 bases. The chain's CDR3 is CASTGEATGYTF. In nucleotides, the CDR3 is TGTGCCAGCACTGGGGAGGCAACTGGCTACACCTTC.

The CDR3 here is CASSQGPYGGYEQYF. CDR3 bases: TGCGCCAGCAGCCAGGGGCCATACGGAGGCTACGAGCAGTACTTC. This sequence joins TRBV5-1 and TRBJ2-7; maybe TRBD1 (6 bases). Germline CDR1 and CDR2: SGHRS and YFSETQ. CDR3 length: 15 amino acids. V lost 4 bases and J lost 3, with 17 bases in between.

The chain has TRBV4-2 and TRBJ1-2; D might be TRBD1 (5 bases). V lost 0 bases and J 5 bases, leaving 16 bases between the germline ends. This CDR3 is 16 amino acids long. The germline V gene encodes CDR1 LGHNA and CDR2 YNFKEQ. CDR3 in DNA: TGTGCCAGCAGCCAAGATGTAACTTTCGGGGGATATGGCTACACCTTC. Encoded protein: CASSQDVTFGGYGYTF.

The chain recombines TRBV9 with TRBJ2-1, with 9 bases matching TRBD2. Losses at the gene ends were 0 bases for V and 9 bases for J; bases not matched to a gene: 10. The V gene's germline CDR1 is SGDLS and CDR2 YYNGEE. The CDR3 totals 16 residues. CDR3 amino acids: CASSVGVAGGPGEQFF. CDR3 nucleotides: TGTGCCAGCAGCGTAGGGGTGGCGGGAGGGCCCGGTGAGCAGTTCTTC.